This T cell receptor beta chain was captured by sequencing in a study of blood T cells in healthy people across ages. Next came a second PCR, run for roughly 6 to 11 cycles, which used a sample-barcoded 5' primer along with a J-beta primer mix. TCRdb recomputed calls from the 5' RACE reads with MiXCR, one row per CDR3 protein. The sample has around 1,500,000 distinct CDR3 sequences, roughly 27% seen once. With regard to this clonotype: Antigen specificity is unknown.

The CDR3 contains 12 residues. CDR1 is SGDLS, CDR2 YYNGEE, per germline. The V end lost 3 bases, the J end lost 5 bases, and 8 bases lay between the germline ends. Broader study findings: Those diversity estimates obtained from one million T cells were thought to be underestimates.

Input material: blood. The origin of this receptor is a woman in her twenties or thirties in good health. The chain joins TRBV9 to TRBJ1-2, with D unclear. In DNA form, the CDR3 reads TGTGCCAGCAGCGGGGGATGGTATGGCTACACCTTC. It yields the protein CASSGGWYGYTF.